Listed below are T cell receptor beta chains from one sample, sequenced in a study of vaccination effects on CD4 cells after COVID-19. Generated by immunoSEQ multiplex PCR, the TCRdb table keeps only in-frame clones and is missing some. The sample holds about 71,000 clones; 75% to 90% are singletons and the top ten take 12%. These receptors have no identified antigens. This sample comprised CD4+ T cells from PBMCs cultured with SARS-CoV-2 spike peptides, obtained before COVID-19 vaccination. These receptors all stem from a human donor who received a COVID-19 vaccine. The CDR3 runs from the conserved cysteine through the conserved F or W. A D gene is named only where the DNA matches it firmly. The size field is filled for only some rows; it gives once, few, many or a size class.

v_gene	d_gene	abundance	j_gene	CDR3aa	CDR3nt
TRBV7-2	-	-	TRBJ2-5	CASSSQRFQGETQYF	TGTGCCAGCAGCTCGCAGCGGTTCCAGGGTGAGACCCAGTACTTC
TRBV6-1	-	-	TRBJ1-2	CASSEGHISYGYTF	TGTGCCAGCAGTGAAGGTCACATATCGTATGGCTACACCTTC
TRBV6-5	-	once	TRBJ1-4	CASSYSPTGVDEKLFF	TGTGCCAGCAGTTACTCCCCGACAGGTGTGGATGAAAAACTGTTTTTT
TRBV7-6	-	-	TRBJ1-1	CASSMNTEAFF	TGTGCCAGCAGCATGAACACTGAAGCTTTCTTT
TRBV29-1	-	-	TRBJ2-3	CSVDSGVGTDTQYF	TGCAGCGTTGATTCTGGGGTTGGAACAGATACGCAGTATTTT
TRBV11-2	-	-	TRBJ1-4	CASSFNQGGIEKLFF	TGTGCCAGCAGCTTTAACCAGGGTGGGATCGAAAAACTGTTTTTT
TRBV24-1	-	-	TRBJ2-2	CATSRTAAGELFF	TGTGCCACCAGTAGGACAGCTGCCGGGGAGCTGTTTTTT
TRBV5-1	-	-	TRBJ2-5	CASSLAEGETQYF	TGCGCCAGCAGCTTGGCCGAGGGAGAGACCCAGTACTTC
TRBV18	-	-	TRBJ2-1	CASSPDNEQFF	TGTGCCAGCTCGCCCGACAATGAGCAGTTCTTC
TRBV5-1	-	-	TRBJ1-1	CASSLGSGKGEAFF	TGCGCCAGCAGCTTGGGTTCGGGGAAGGGTGAAGCTTTCTTT
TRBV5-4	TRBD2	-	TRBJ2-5	CASSLIRGGDGETQYF	TGTGCCAGCAGTCTTATTCGGGGGGGCGACGGGGAGACCCAGTACTTC
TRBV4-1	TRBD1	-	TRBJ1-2	CASSRPGTDYGYTF	TGCGCCAGCAGCCGACCCGGGACAGACTATGGCTACACCTTC
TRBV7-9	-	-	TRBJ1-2	CASSLGGERGRGYTF	TGTGCCAGCAGCTTAGGGGGAGAAAGGGGCCGGGGCTACACCTTC
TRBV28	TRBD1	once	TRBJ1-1	CASSLGQGGFTEAFF	TGTGCCAGCAGCTTGGGACAGGGGGGTTTCACTGAAGCTTTCTTT
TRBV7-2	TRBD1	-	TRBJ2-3	CASSSYKGQGTDTQYF	TGTGCCAGCAGCTCTTACAAAGGACAGGGCACAGATACGCAGTATTTT
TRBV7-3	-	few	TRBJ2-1	CASSSLGGNEQFF	TGTGCCAGCAGCTCACTGGGCGGAAATGAGCAGTTCTTC
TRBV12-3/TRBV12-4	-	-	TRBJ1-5	CASSSVQNQPQHF	TGTGCCAGCAGTTCTGTCCAAAATCAGCCCCAGCATTTT
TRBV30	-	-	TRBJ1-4	CAWAERFNEKLFF	TGTGCCTGGGCGGAGCGCTTTAATGAAAAACTGTTTTTT
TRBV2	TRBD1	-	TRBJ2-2	CASNQRTGTGELFF	TGTGCCAGCAACCAGAGGACAGGGACCGGGGAGCTGTTTTTT
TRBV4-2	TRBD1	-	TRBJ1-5	CASSQGGQGDQPQHF	TGTGCCAGCAGCCAAGGCGGACAGGGTGATCAGCCCCAGCATTTT
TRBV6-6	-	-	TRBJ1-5	CASSPGGSNQPQHF	TGTGCCAGCAGTCCCGGGGGTAGCAATCAGCCCCAGCATTTT
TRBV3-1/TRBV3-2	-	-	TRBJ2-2	CASSQYRATGELFF	TGTGCCAGCAGCCAATACAGGGCCACCGGGGAGCTGTTTTTT
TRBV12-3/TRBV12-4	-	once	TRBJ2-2	CASSFGLKLFF	TGTGCCAGCAGTTTTGGGTTGAAGCTGTTTTTT
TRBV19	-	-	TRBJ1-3	CASSGGGPGNTIYF	TGTGCCAGTAGTGGGGGGGGCCCTGGAAACACCATATATTTT
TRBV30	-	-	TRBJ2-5	CAWSFQAQETQYF	TGTGCCTGGAGTTTTCAGGCCCAAGAGACCCAGTACTTC
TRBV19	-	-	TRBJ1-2	CASSKNSYYGYTF	TGTGCCAGTAGTAAGAACAGTTACTATGGCTACACCTTC
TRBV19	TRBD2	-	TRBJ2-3	CASSPRTSGGLTDTQYF	TGTGCCAGTAGTCCACGGACGTCGGGGGGGCTGACAGATACGCAGTATTTT
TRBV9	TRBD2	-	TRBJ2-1	CASSIRVTSGENEQFF	TGTGCCAGCAGCATAAGGGTCACTAGCGGGGAGAATGAGCAGTTCTTC
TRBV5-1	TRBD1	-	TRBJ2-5	CASSKDRVETQYF	TGCGCCAGCAGCAAGGACAGGGTTGAGACCCAGTACTTC
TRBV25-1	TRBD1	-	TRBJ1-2	CASRASGTGVDYGYTF	TGTGCCAGCAGGGCCTCCGGGACAGGGGTAGACTATGGCTACACCTTC
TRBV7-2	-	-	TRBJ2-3	CASSQRQGSTDTQYF	TGTGCCAGCAGCCAGAGGCAGGGCAGCACAGATACGCAGTATTTT
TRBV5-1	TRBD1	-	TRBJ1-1	CASSSDRGGTEAFF	TGCGCCAGCAGCTCCGACAGGGGAGGCACTGAAGCTTTCTTT
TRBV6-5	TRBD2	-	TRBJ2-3	CASRGGIGTDTQYF	TGTGCCAGCAGGGGGGGGATCGGCACAGATACGCAGTATTTT
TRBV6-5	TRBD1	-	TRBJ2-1	CASSPRQGSYNEQFF	TGTGCCAGCAGCCCCAGACAGGGGTCCTACAATGAGCAGTTCTTC
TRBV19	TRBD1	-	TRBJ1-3	CASSLSGGFGNTIYF	TGTGCCAGTAGTCTGTCAGGGGGTTTCGGAAACACCATATATTTT
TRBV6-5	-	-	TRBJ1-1	CAGTRQENTEAFF	TGTGCCGGAACTAGACAGGAGAACACTGAAGCTTTCTTT
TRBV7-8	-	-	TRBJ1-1	CASSYAPRGNTEAFF	TGTGCCAGCAGCTATGCCCCCAGGGGGAACACTGAAGCTTTCTTT
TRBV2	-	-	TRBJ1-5	CASRSGTNSNQPQHF	TGTGCCAGCAGGTCCGGGACAAATAGCAATCAGCCCCAGCATTTT
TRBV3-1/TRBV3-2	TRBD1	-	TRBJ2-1	CASSRTGPSGRFF	TGTGCCAGCAGCCGGACAGGTCCCTCAGGTCGGTTCTTC
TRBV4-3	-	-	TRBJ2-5	CASSQQRSQETQYF	TGCGCCAGCAGCCAGCAGAGGTCCCAAGAGACCCAGTACTTC
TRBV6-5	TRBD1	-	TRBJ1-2	CASSYPGTVGYTF	TGTGCCAGCAGTTACCCAGGGACAGTCGGCTACACCTTC
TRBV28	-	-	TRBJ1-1	CASSSPPGTVNTEAFF	TGTGCCAGCAGTTCCCCCCCCGGGACCGTGAACACTGAAGCTTTCTTT
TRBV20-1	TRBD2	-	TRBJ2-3	CSASSGGTDTQYF	TGCAGTGCTAGTAGCGGGGGCACCGATACGCAGTATTTT
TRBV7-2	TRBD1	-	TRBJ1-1	CASRVGQVNTEAFF	TGTGCCAGCAGGGTCGGACAGGTGAACACTGAAGCTTTCTTT
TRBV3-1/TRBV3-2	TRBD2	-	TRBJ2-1	CASSQAWRGSGGYNEQFF	TGTGCCAGCAGCCAAGCTTGGCGAGGTAGCGGGGGCTACAATGAGCAGTTCTTC
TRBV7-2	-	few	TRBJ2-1	CASSVGSSSYNEQFF	TGTGCCAGCAGCGTGGGGTCGAGCTCCTACAATGAGCAGTTCTTC
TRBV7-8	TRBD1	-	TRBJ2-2	CASSFGQGATTGELFF	TGTGCCAGCAGCTTCGGACAGGGGGCGACCACCGGGGAGCTGTTTTTT
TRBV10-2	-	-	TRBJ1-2	CASMRSNYGYTF	TGCGCCAGCATGCGCAGTAACTATGGCTACACCTTC
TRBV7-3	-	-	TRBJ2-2	CASSPDTGELFF	TGTGCCAGCAGCCCCGACACCGGGGAGCTGTTTTTT
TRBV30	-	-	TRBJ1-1	CAWSYRGNTEAFF	TGTGCCTGGAGTTATAGAGGGAACACTGAAGCTTTCTTT